These T cell receptor beta chains were read from a single sample in a study of T cells after yellow fever vaccination. Using its own MiXCR run on the 5' RACE reads, TCRdb lists one record per CDR3 protein. The repertoire holds some 500,000 distinct CDR3 sequences, about 14% seen once, with roughly 13% in the top ten. The specimen was PBMCs, collected on the day of the yellow fever booster vaccination. These receptors were taken from a man aged 30 to 39 who received the YFV17D yellow fever vaccine. The CDR3 runs from the conserved cysteine through the conserved F or W. D genes are given only for firm matches. Clone size is shown for a subset of rows, as once, few, many or a class of expanded clone.

TRBD1,TRBJ1-5,TRBV6-1,NA,CASRLTGNSNQPQHF,TGTGCCAGCAGATTGACAGGGAATAGCAATCAGCCCCAGCATTTT
NA,TRBJ2-1,TRBV4-3,few,CASSQVGHNEQFF,TGCGCCAGCAGCCAAGTCGGACACAATGAGCAGTTCTTC
NA,TRBJ1-2,TRBV29-1,NA,CSVVGGPNELYYGYTF,TGCAGCGTTGTTGGGGGCCCCAATGAACTTTACTATGGCTACACCTTC
TRBD1,TRBJ1-3,TRBV20-1,few,CSARGKDRGGENTIYF,TGCAGTGCTAGAGGGAAAGACAGGGGTGGTGAAAACACCATATATTTT
NA,TRBJ2-5,TRBV29-1,few,CSGRAEGETQYF,TGCAGCGGGAGGGCAGAGGGAGAGACCCAGTACTTC
TRBD2,TRBJ2-5,TRBV15,many,CATSRGFGAGKGETQYF,TGTGCCACCAGCAGAGGTTTCGGAGCGGGAAAGGGCGAGACCCAGTACTTC
TRBD2,TRBJ2-1,TRBV5-1,NA,CASSLRTSGIHNEQFF,TGCGCCAGCAGCTTACGGACTAGCGGAATACACAATGAGCAGTTCTTC
NA,TRBJ2-3,TRBV7-8,few,CASSSPQGPSTDTQYF,TGTGCCAGCAGCTCTCCACAGGGTCCTAGCACAGATACGCAGTATTTT
NA,TRBJ1-1,TRBV20-1,NA,CSARAGPNTEAFF,TGCAGTGCTAGAGCGGGACCGAACACTGAAGCTTTCTTT
NA,TRBJ1-1,TRBV19,NA,CASSISGQILNTEAFF,TGTGCCAGTAGTATAAGTGGACAGATCTTGAACACTGAAGCTTTCTTT
NA,TRBJ1-1,TRBV7-9,NA,CASSLALYSTEAFF,TGTGCCAGCAGCTTAGCGCTCTACAGCACTGAAGCTTTCTTT
NA,TRBJ1-1,TRBV15,few,CATSTRPGMNTEAFF,TGTGCCACCAGCACCCGGCCAGGGATGAACACTGAAGCTTTCTTT
NA,TRBJ2-1,TRBV20-1,many,CSAAPSSYNEQFF,TGCAGTGCTGCCCCGAGTTCCTACAATGAGCAGTTCTTC
NA,TRBJ2-6,TRBV15,NA,CATSRDSRSSGANVLTF,TGTGCCACCAGCAGAGATAGTAGGAGTTCTGGGGCCAACGTCCTGACTTTC
TRBD1,TRBJ2-7,TRBV14,NA,CASSQEARDRVSSYEQYF,TGTGCCAGCAGCCAAGAGGCCCGGGACAGGGTGTCTTCCTACGAGCAGTACTTC
TRBD1,TRBJ2-3,TRBV5-1,few,CASSLWTGKTDTQYF,TGCGCCAGCAGCTTGTGGACAGGGAAGACAGATACGCAGTATTTT
NA,TRBJ2-5,TRBV7-9,few,CASSLASLGAEAQYF,TGTGCCAGCAGCTTAGCTTCGCTAGGGGCGGAGGCCCAGTACTTC